This TCR beta chain was recorded in a study of T cells in Graves' hyperthyroidism and ophthalmopathy. A remark on this clonotype: What it binds is not known.

Germline V lookup: CDR1 ENHRY, CDR2 SYGVKD. This CDR3 is 14 amino acids long. The J segment lost 6 bases and the V segment lost 10 bases, leaving 12 bases of the junction unmatched. Across 18 months, stable Graves' hyperthyroidism was marked by no progression to ophthalmopathy. Uncontrolled infection, other autoimmune disease, pregnancy and lactation each barred patients from inclusion. RNA transcripts yielded amplified TCR beta CDR3 regions. HTBI primers were used for first-round RT-PCR of the TCR CDR3. Using its own MiXCR run on the multiplex PCR reads, TCRdb lists one record per CDR3 protein. This sample has about 540,000 distinct CDR3 sequences, with around 42% found just once. Regarding the study as a whole: Blood samples included most of the expanded thyroid clonotypes exceeding 0.001. The model made its ophthalmopathy prediction, and onset followed a median approximately six months later.

The sample was peripheral blood or thyroid tissue (not recorded which). This rearrangement joins TRBV10-3 to TRBJ1-5; 7 bases line up with TRBD1. The sequence derives from a woman aged 18-29 years with Graves' hyperthyroidism. In DNA, the CDR3 is TGTGCCAGCAGAGATCTCAGGGGGTCTCAGCCCCAGCATTTT. It encodes CASRDLRGSQPQHF.